Described below is a single T cell receptor beta chain sequence and its context. Sequencing was performed with immunoSEQ multiplex PCR; in TCRdb, only in-frame clones are kept and a portion is missing. The sample lists under 75,000 clones, about 91% occurring once. This record comes from a study of OX40 agonist ivuxolimab in advanced cancers. This CDR3 is built from 15 residues. Trimming shortened V by 1 base and J by 1 base, and 9 bases separated the two germline ends. The germline CDR1 and CDR2 sequences are SGHTS and YDEGEE. The sequences come from CD4+ or CD8+ T cells sorted from blood, collected in a trial of the OX40 agonist ivuxolimab. The clonotype comes from an adult with an advanced solid tumor such as melanoma, head and neck, liver or kidney cancer. V gene TRBV5-8 combines with J gene TRBJ2-1; weak D call: TRBD1 (5 bases). The CDR3 DNA reads as TGTGCCAGCAGCTTGATGGCAGGGTCCTACAATGAGCAGTTCTTC. Its translation is CASSLMAGSYNEQFF.